These 27 T cell receptor beta chains originate from one sample sequenced in a study of Ad26.COV2.S vaccination and SARS-CoV-2 variants (dated by TCRdb to 2020 to 2023). What the treatment or condition label conveys for this sample: around 19 received Ad26.COV2.S at low or high dose, single or two shots; 5 received placebo; per-sample allocation not given. Repertoires of vaccine and placebo recipients were sequenced from samples collected on day 63 after the first injection. Libraries were built with the immunoSEQ multiplex PCR assay. TCRdb holds this immuneACCESS table with in-frame rearrangements only. Some clones are missing; in checked studies, unresolved V genes explain under half, and the rest has no known cause. In this sample the table shows 350,000 to 500,000 clones, around nine tenths of which occur a single time. About 3.5% of the sample is in the top ten clones. The starting material was peripheral blood, obtained in a trial of Ad26.COV2.S vaccine versus placebo. These receptors were taken from a person between 18 and 60 years old who received the Ad26.COV2.S COVID-19 vaccine or a placebo.

This clone has a single count. The CDR3 DNA sequence: TGTGCCAGCAGCTTAGCGTTATGGGCCGGGGAGCTGTTTTTT. Protein: CASSLALWAGELFF. This chain links TRBV7-9 with TRBJ2-2; D unresolved. V was clipped by 0 bases and J by 6 bases, with 8 bases between them. The CDR3 covers 14 residues. CDR1 and CDR2 (germline): SEHNR, FQNEAQ (reference sequence).

The genes are TRBV7-2 and TRBJ2-3; a weak D match, TRBD2 (5 bases). Per germline, CDR1 SGHTA and CDR2 FQGNSA. Trimming removed 3 bases from V and 7 bases from J, with 14 bases in between. This CDR3 has 14 residues. CDR3 in DNA: TGTGCCAGCAGCTTGGGCGGGTCCCCGAATACGCAGTATTTT. Amino acids: CASSLGGSPNTQYF.

The count of this clone is one. The CDR3 region has the DNA TGTGCCAGCAGCTTCTCGATAGGGAACCAGCCCCAGCATTTT. Protein product: CASSFSIGNQPQHF. The rearrangement joins TRBV7-9 to TRBJ1-5; no firm D call. The germline CDR1 and CDR2 sequences are SEHNR and FQNEAQ (reference sequence). The length of the CDR3 is 14 residues. V was cut by 3 bases and J by 7 bases, with 13 bases left in between. Looking up the rest from reference TRBV7-9 and TRBJ1-5 gives the full variable domain: DTGVSQNPRHKITKRGQNVTFRCDPISEHNRLYWYRQTLGQGPEFLTYFQNEAQLEKSRLLSDRFSAERPKGSFSTLEIQRTEQGDSAMYLCASSFSIGNQPQHFGDGTRLSIL.

The chain has TRBV28 and TRBJ1-6; the match to TRBD1 covers 10 bases. The trim removed 8 bases at V and 10 bases at J, leaving 11 bases unmatched. The CDR3 is 15 residues long. The V gene's germline CDR1 is MDHEN and CDR2 SYDVKM. CDR3 DNA: TGTGCCAGCGGACCTCCGGGACAGGGGAGATCACCCCTCCACTTT. Protein: CASGPPGQGRSPLHF. Filled out from reference TRBV28 and TRBJ1-6, the complete variable domain reads DVKVTQSSRYLVKRTGEKVFLECVQDMDHENMFWYRQDPGLGLRLIYFSYDVKMKEKGDIPEGYSVSREKKERFSLILESASTNQTSMYLCASGPPGQGRSPLHFGNGTRLTVT.

This chain connects TRBV6-6 to TRBJ2-1, with a possible D match to TRBD2 (6 bases). Germline V lookup: CDR1 MNHNY, CDR2 SVGAGI (reference sequence). The V end was cut by 5 bases, the J end by 4 bases, with 21 bases between. This CDR3 is 17 amino acids long. The CDR3 here is CASSPFGGGGDYNEQFF. The CDR3, as DNA: TGTGCCAGCAGTCCCTTCGGGGGTGGCGGGGATTACAATGAGCAGTTCTTC.

This clone occurred once. This chain joins TRBV6-5 and TRBJ1-1, with no clear D. Germline-derived CDR1 and CDR2 are MNHEY and SVGAGI. V shed 0 bases and J shed 6 bases, with 8 bases lying between them. The CDR3 covers 13 residues. Written as DNA, the CDR3 is TGTGCCAGCAGTTACTCGGACTCATCTGAAGCTTTCTTT. It yields the protein CASSYSDSSEAFF.

V is TRBV7-9 and J is TRBJ2-1; D is possibly TRBD2 (5 bases). This CDR3 has 13 amino acids. Trimming took 2 bases from V and 5 from J, leaving 7 bases between them. Germline V gene data show CDR1 as SEHNR and CDR2 as FQNEAQ (reference sequence). The CDR3 sequence is CASSLWTHNEQFF. CDR3 nucleotide sequence: TGTGCCAGCAGCTTATGGACTCACAATGAGCAGTTCTTC.

The chain employs TRBV6-1 and TRBJ1-4, with D possibly being TRBD1 (6 bases). Germline V gene lookup returns CDR1 MNHNS and CDR2 SASEGT. V was trimmed by 3 bases and J by 5 bases, leaving 10 bases between them. The CDR3 sequence is 14 residues long. CDR3 DNA sequence: TGTGCCAGCAGTGAGACAGGCCGAAATGAAAAACTGTTTTTT. Amino acids: CASSETGRNEKLFF.

J is TRBJ1-2 and V is TRBV4-3, with TRBD1 as a possible D gene (5 bases). Germline CDR1 is LGHNA and CDR2 is YSLEER. V lost 3 bases to trimming and J lost 8 bases, with 19 bases between them. CDR3 length: 15 amino acids. CDR3 residues: CASSQELGRTMGYTF. For the CDR3, the DNA is TGCGCCAGCAGCCAGGAATTGGGACGGACGATGGGCTACACCTTC.

Here the CDR3 DNA reads TGTGCCAGCAGCGAAACCCGGGCCCAAGGGGAAGCTTTCTTT. Translated, it gives CASSETRAQGEAFF. The genes are TRBV7-9 and TRBJ1-1; D gene uncertain. Trimming removed 5 bases at V and 8 bases at J, with 18 bases between. The CDR3 is 14 residues long. CDR1 SEHNR and CDR2 FQNEAQ come from the germline V gene (reference sequence).

The CDR3 DNA reads as TGTGCCAGCAGCTTAGGCGGGGACAGGAGAACGGGGACCGGGGAGCTGTTTTTT. Translating it yields CASSLGGDRRTGTGELFF. The V gene is TRBV7-9, the J gene TRBJ2-2, with 8 nucleotides matching TRBD1. The CDR3 spans 18 residues. Unmatched junction bases numbered 12, after V lost 1 base and J lost 5 bases. CDR1 and CDR2 (germline): SEHNR, FQNEAQ (reference sequence).

The genes are TRBV19 and TRBJ1-2, with TRBD1 identical over 8 bases. Germline assignment: CDR1 LNHDA and CDR2 SQIVND (reference sequence). The CDR3 contains 17 residues. Losses at the gene ends were 1 base for V and 1 base for J; bases not matched to a gene: 8. The CDR3 DNA reads TGTGCCAGTAGTATAGGATCCAGGGGGCAAGATAACTATGGCTACACCTTC. It translates to CASSIGSRGQDNYGYTF.

The J gene is TRBJ2-7, the V gene TRBV4-1; D is uncertain. Trimming stripped 1 base from V and 2 bases from J, with 12 bases between. CDR3 size: 15 residues. Germline CDR1 reads MGHRA; CDR2 reads YSYEKL. CDR3 DNA: TGCGCCAGCAGCCAAGGGCCCGGAGTCCCCTACGAGCAGTACTTC. Translating gives CASSQGPGVPYEQYF.

The rearrangement uses TRBV4-1 and TRBJ2-5; D remains unclear. V lost 1 base and J lost 1, with 4 bases in between. Germline V lookup: CDR1 MGHRA, CDR2 YSYEKL. The CDR3 totals 13 residues. CDR3 DNA: TGCGCCAGCAGCCAAGGAACCCAAGAGACCCAGTACTTC. Its translation: CASSQGTQETQYF.

This clone was seen a single time. The gene calls are TRBV14 and TRBJ2-1; a weak D match, TRBD1 (5 bases). The CDR3 is 18 residues long. The V end lost 4 bases, the J end lost 1 base, and 20 bases lay between the germline ends. CDR1 is SGHDN, CDR2 FVKESK, per germline. The CDR3 DNA follows: TGTGCCAGCAGCCCCGAGTTTAAAAGGGGTTATTCCTACAATGAGCAGTTCTTC. Encoded protein: CASSPEFKRGYSYNEQFF.

V and J are TRBV7-3 and TRBJ2-3, with a weak D call TRBD2 (6 bases). CDR3 size: 15 residues. Germline V gene sequence: CDR1 SGHTA, CDR2 FQGTGA. Trimming pared 5 bases from V and 2 bases from J, leaving 14 bases between. CDR3 sequence (DNA): TGTGCCAGCAGCACTAACGGGAGATCCACAGATACGCAGTATTTT. Protein product: CASSTNGRSTDTQYF.

The rearrangement joins TRBV6-5 to TRBJ2-7; no firm D call. With 5 bases removed from V and 3 bases from J, the gap between germline ends came to 17 bases. Per germline, CDR1 MNHEY and CDR2 SVGAGI. The CDR3 loop spans 15 amino acids. The CDR3 loop is CASSLGPPGIYEQYF. The CDR3, as DNA: TGTGCCAGCAGTCTCGGGCCACCTGGGATCTACGAGCAGTACTTC.

The chain is built from TRBV19 and TRBJ2-5; D not certain. V lost 4 bases, J lost 0 bases, and 9 bases lay in between. The CDR3 is 14 residues long. Per the germline V gene, CDR1 is LNHDA and CDR2 is SQIVND (reference sequence). CDR3 sequence: CASSNRPYQETQYF. DNA of the CDR3: TGTGCCAGTAGTAACCGACCGTACCAAGAGACCCAGTACTTC.

This clone was counted once. The chain recombines TRBV29-1 with TRBJ2-7; no definite D call. V lost 4 bases to trimming and J lost 3 bases, with 10 bases between them. CDR3 size: 12 residues. CDR1 and CDR2 (germline): SQVTM, ANQGSEA. The CDR3 nucleotides read TGCAGCGTTGGGAGTGGGTACTACGAGCAGTACTTC. It is translated as CSVGSGYYEQYF.

This CDR3 reads CASSDGANQPQHF. The CDR3 DNA follows: TGTGCCAGCAGCGACGGGGCCAATCAGCCCCAGCATTTT. The chain combines TRBV6-5 with TRBJ1-5; the D gene is possibly TRBD1 (5 bases). The ends were cut back, 6 bases at V and 3 bases at J, with 9 bases in the middle. CDR1 is MNHEY, CDR2 SVGAGI, per germline. The CDR3 contains 13 residues.

The V gene is TRBV15, the J gene TRBJ2-1, with a tentative D call TRBD2 (5 bases). The CDR3 spans 15 residues. Trimming pared 0 bases from V and 4 bases from J, leaving 10 bases between. The germline gives CDR1 LNHNV, CDR2 YYDKDF (reference sequence). CDR3 residues: CATSRDYGDYNEQFF. The CDR3 DNA reads TGTGCCACCAGCAGAGATTACGGGGATTACAATGAGCAGTTCTTC.

The genes are TRBV18 and TRBJ2-3; TRBD2 might be the D (5 bases). Germline V lookup: CDR1 KGHSH, CDR2 LQKENI. Trimming removed 3 bases from V and 3 bases from J, with 10 bases in between. The CDR3 loop spans 14 amino acids. In DNA, the CDR3 is TGTGCCAGCTCACCCCTACTAGGGACAGATACGCAGTATTTT. This encodes CASSPLLGTDTQYF.

This chain joins TRBV21-1 and TRBJ1-2. TRBV21-1 corresponds to a pseudogene. This CDR3 spans 15 amino acids. The CDR3 reads CASSIRTEVTYGYTF. CDR3 in DNA: TGTGCCAGCAGCATAAGGACGGAAGTTACCTATGGCTACACCTTC.

This sequence joins TRBV28 and TRBJ2-7; no definite D call. Germline values: CDR1 MDHEN, CDR2 SYDVKM. This CDR3 contains 13 residues. With 4 bases removed from V and 6 bases from J, the gap between germline ends came to 13 bases. The CDR3 loop is CASSSRMDLEQYF. CDR3 in DNA: TGTGCCAGCAGTTCCCGAATGGATCTCGAGCAGTACTTC.

The V and J genes are TRBV9 and TRBJ1-6; no definite D call. The germline V gene has CDR1 SGDLS and CDR2 YYNGEE. V gave up 3 bases and J gave up 4 bases, with 14 bases separating them. The CDR3 length is 16 residues. The CDR3 region has the DNA TGTGCCAGCAGCGCCTCTAAGTTGGGGTATAATTCACCCCTCCACTTT. Translated: CASSASKLGYNSPLHF.

V is TRBV5-4 and J is TRBJ2-7; TRBD1 is a possible D gene (5 bases). From germline, CDR1 is SGHNT and CDR2 YYREEE (reference sequence). V was pared by 6 bases and J by 4 bases, with 17 bases between. The CDR3 is 14 residues long. In DNA, the CDR3 is TGTGCCAGCAACATTGCCCCGACAGAATACGAGCAGTACTTC. Protein: CASNIAPTEYEQYF. Complete variable domain (other parts from reference TRBV5-4 and TRBJ2-7): ETGVTQSPTHLIKTRGQQVTLRCSSQSGHNTVSWYQQALGQGPQFIFQYYREEENGRGNFPPRFSGLQFPNYSSELNVNALELDDSALYLCASNIAPTEYEQYFGPGTRLTVT.

The V and J genes are TRBV7-2 and TRBJ2-7; D gene unclear. Looked up from germline, CDR1 is SGHTA and CDR2 is FQGNSA. The CDR3 runs 15 residues. V dropped 2 bases and J dropped 0 bases, with 11 bases sitting between them. For the CDR3, the DNA is TGTGCCAGCAGCTTAAAGCATCTGGGCTCCTACGAGCAGTACTTC. Encoded protein: CASSLKHLGSYEQYF.